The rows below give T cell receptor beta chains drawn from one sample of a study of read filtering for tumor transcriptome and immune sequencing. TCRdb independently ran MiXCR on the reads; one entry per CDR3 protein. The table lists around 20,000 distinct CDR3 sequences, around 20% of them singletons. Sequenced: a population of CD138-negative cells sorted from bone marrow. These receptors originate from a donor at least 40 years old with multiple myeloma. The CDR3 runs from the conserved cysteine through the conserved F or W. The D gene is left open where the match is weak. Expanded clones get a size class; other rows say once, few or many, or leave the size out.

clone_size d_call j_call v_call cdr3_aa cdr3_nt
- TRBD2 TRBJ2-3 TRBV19 CASSMTSSSDTQYF TGTGCCAGTAGCATGACTAGCAGTTCAGATACGCAGTATTTT
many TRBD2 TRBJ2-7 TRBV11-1 CASSPTPSGSYEQYF TGTGCCAGCAGCCCAACGCCTAGCGGAAGCTACGAGCAGTACTTC
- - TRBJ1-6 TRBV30 CAWSVGGDSPLHF TGTGCCTGGAGTGTAGGAGGGGATTCACCCCTCCACTTT
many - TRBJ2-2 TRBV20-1 CSATPANTGELFF TGCAGTGCTACTCCAGCGAACACCGGGGAGCTGTTTTTT
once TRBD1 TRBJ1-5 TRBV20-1 CSASRQGPDQPQHF TGCAGTGCGAGTAGACAGGGGCCCGATCAGCCCCAGCATTTT
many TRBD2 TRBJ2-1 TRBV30 CAWSRNSGRAYNEQFF TGTGCCTGGAGTCGAAATAGCGGGAGGGCCTACAATGAGCAGTTCTTC
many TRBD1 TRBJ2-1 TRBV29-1 CSGGDSRRDEQFF TGCAGCGGAGGGGACAGTCGAAGGGATGAGCAGTTCTTC
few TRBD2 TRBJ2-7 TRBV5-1 CAIPIGSGDEQYF TGCGCCATTCCGATTGGTAGCGGGGACGAGCAGTACTTC
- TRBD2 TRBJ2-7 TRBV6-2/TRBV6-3 CASSPIGLAAWEQYF TGTGCCAGCAGTCCAATCGGACTAGCGGCCTGGGAGCAGTACTTC
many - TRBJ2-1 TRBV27 CASSPWPGVSYNEQFF TGTGCCAGCAGTCCCTGGCCAGGGGTGTCCTACAATGAGCAGTTCTTC
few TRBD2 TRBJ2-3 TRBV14 CASSQDSGGADTQYF TGTGCCAGCAGCCAAGATTCGGGGGGAGCAGATACGCAGTATTTT
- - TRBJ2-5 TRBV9 CASSEIDGRIQETQYF TGTGCCAGCAGCGAAATAGACGGACGGATCCAAGAGACCCAGTACTTC
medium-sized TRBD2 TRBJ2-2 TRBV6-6 CASSRGLAANTGELFF TGTGCCAGCAGTCGTGGACTAGCGGCGAACACCGGGGAGCTGTTTTTT
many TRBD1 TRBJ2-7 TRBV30 CAWNSGTASYEQYF TGTGCCTGGAATTCCGGGACAGCCTCCTACGAGCAGTACTTC
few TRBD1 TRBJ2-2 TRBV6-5 CASSRQGPGELFF TGTGCCAGCAGTCGACAGGGCCCCGGGGAGCTGTTTTTT
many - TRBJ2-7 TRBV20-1 CSARGISYEQYF TGCAGTGCTAGGGGTATCTCCTACGAGCAGTACTTC
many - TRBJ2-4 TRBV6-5 CASRRQPGNIQYF TGTGCCAGCAGGAGACAGCCGGGAAACATTCAGTACTTC
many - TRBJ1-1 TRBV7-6 CASSLAGGNTEAFF TGTGCCAGCAGCTTAGCAGGAGGGAACACTGAAGCTTTCTTT
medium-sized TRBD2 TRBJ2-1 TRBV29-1 CSVEVGAAGEEQFF TGCAGCGTTGAAGTCGGCGCGGCGGGAGAAGAGCAGTTCTTC
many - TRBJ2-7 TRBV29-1 CSVEDPAGHRNEQYF TGCAGCGTTGAAGATCCGGCCGGACACCGGAACGAGCAGTACTTC
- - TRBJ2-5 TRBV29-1 CSTEETQYF TGCAGCACGGAGGAGACCCAGTACTTC
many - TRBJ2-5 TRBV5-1 CASSLLRGETQYF TGCGCCAGCAGCTTGCTCAGGGGAGAGACCCAGTACTTC
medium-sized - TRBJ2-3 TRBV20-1 CSASATQATSTDTQYF TGCAGTGCTAGTGCCACTCAAGCGACTAGCACAGATACGCAGTATTTT
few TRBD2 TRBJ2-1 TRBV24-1 CATSDSFYRSGDYNEQFF TGTGCCACCAGTGATTCATTTTATAGGAGCGGGGACTACAATGAGCAGTTCTTC
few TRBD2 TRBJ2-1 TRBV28 CASSLRLAGGTEQFF TGTGCCAGCAGTTTAAGGCTAGCGGGAGGAACTGAGCAGTTCTTC
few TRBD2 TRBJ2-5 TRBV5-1 CASSFGGRMEETQYF TGCGCCAGCAGCTTCGGCGGGAGAATGGAAGAGACCCAGTACTTC
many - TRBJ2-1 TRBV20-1 CSASVLGAYNEQFF TGCAGTGCTAGCGTCCTGGGGGCATACAATGAGCAGTTCTTC
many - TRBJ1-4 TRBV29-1 CSAGRSGEKLFF TGCAGCGCCGGGAGGTCGGGGGAAAAACTGTTTTTT
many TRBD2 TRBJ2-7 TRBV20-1 CSATPGLAGGKYFNEQYF TGCAGTGCTACTCCGGGACTAGCGGGAGGAAAATATTTTAACGAGCAGTACTTC
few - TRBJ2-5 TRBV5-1 CASSLVGLAQETQYF TGCGCCAGCAGCTTGGTTGGTCTAGCGCAAGAGACCCAGTACTTC
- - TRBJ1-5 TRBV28 CASSRQGQHRGGNQPQHF TGTGCCAGCAGTCGCCAGGGGCAACACCGGGGAGGCAATCAGCCCCAGCATTTT
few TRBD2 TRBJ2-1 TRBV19 CASSLAGAERNEQFF TGTGCCAGTAGTTTAGCGGGAGCCGAAAGAAATGAGCAGTTCTTC
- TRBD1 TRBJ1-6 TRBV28 CASSLARDSYRKSLHF TGTGCCAGCAGTTTAGCCCGGGACAGTTATAGGAAGTCCCTCCACTTT
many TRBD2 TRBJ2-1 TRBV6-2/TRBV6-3 CASITRGTSGYNEQFF TGTGCCAGCATCACAAGGGGTACTAGCGGCTACAATGAGCAGTTCTTC
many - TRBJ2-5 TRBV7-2 CASSSRGEIQYF TGTGCCAGCAGCTCCAGGGGAGAGATCCAGTACTTC
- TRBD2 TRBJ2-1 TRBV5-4 CASSLGLAPYNEQFF TGCGCCAGCAGCTTGGGACTAGCGCCCTACAACGAGCAGTTCTTC
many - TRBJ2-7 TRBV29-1 CSVETSSYEQYF TGCAGCGTTGAAACTAGCTCCTACGAGCAGTACTTC
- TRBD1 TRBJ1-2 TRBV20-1 CSADRGYAF TGCAGTGCAGACAGGGGCTACGCCTTC
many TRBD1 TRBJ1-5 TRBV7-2 CASSTDRGSNQPQHF TGTGCCAGCAGTACTGACAGGGGTAGCAATCAGCCCCAGCATTTT
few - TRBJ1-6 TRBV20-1 CSARGGDNSPLHF TGCAGTGCTAGAGGGGGAGATAATTCACCCCTCCACTTT
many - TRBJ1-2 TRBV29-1 CSVEDPLTVGYTF TGCAGCGTTGAAGATCCCTTGACGGTTGGCTACACCTTC
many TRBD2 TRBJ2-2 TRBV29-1 CSVGAGAGGELFF TGCAGCGTAGGAGCGGGAGCTGGCGGGGAGCTGTTTTTT